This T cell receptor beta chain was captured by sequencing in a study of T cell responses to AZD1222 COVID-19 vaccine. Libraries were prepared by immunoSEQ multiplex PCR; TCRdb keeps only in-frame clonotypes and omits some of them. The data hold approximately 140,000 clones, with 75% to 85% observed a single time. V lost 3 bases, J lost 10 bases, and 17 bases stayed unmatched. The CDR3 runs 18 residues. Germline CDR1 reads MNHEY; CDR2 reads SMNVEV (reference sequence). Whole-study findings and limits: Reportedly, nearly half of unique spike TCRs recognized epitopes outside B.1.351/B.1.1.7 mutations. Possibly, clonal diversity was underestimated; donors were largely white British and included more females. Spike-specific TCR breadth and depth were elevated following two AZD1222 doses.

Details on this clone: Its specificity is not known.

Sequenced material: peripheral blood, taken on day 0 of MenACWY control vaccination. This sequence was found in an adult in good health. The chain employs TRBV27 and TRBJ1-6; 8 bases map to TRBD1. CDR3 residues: CASSFTRSQGAAWSPLHF. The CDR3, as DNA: TGTGCCAGCAGTTTTACCCGATCCCAGGGGGCGGCGTGGTCACCCCTCCACTTT.